The 29 T cell receptor beta chains below come from one sample, sequenced in a study of cytomegalovirus exposure and HLA in healthy donors. Sequencing used immunoSEQ multiplex PCR; TCRdb keeps in-frame clones, though not all of them. This sample has under 200,000 clones; less than 90% occur once, and the top ten carry 5.7%. The sequencing input was PBMCs. The receptors derive from a woman under 40 in good health and CMV-seronegative.

This clone came up a few times. The rearrangement uses TRBV9 and TRBJ2-6; 7 bases line up with TRBD1. Germline V gene data show CDR1 as SGDLS and CDR2 as YYNGEE. The CDR3 consists of 18 residues. After removal of 4 bases from V and 0 bases from J, the junction contained 10 bases not matched to a gene. For the CDR3, the DNA is TGTGCCAGCAGCAAGGGGATCGGGACAGCCTCTGGGGCCAACGTCCTGACTTTC. It specifies CASSKGIGTASGANVLTF.

This clone was seen a few times. The chain carries TRBV9 and TRBJ1-4; D is undetermined. The germline V gene encodes CDR1 SGDLS and CDR2 YYNGEE. The V end was cut by 0 bases, the J end by 6 bases, with 9 bases between. The CDR3 loop spans 14 amino acids. The CDR3 coding sequence is TGTGCCAGCAGCGTAGGGAATTGGGATGAAAAACTGTTTTTT. This encodes CASSVGNWDEKLFF. The entire variable domain, with the rest obtained from reference TRBV9 and TRBJ1-4, is as follows: DSGVTQTPKHLITATGQRVTLRCSPRSGDLSVYWYQQSLDQGLQFLIQYYNGEERAKGNILERFSAQQFPDLHSELNLSSLELGDSALYFCASSVGNWDEKLFFGSGTQLSVL.

The chain employs TRBV11-2 and TRBJ2-2; no definite D call. This CDR3 contains 17 residues. Germline CDR1 SGHAT, CDR2 FQNNGV. V was shortened by 5 bases and J by 2 bases, with 18 bases between the two germline ends. The CDR3 sequence is CASSPSPRTLNTGELFF. CDR3 in DNA: TGTGCCAGCAGCCCCTCCCCCCGGACGCTAAACACCGGGGAGCTGTTTTTT.

This clone has only one observation. V gene TRBV2 combines with J gene TRBJ2-7; D is possibly TRBD2 (6 bases). The CDR3 length is 15 residues. The V gene's germline CDR1 is SNHLY and CDR2 FYNNEI. Deletions cut 6 bases from V and 3 bases from J, with 18 bases between. The CDR3 bases are TGTGCCAGCAGCCAGACGCGGGGATCAGGCTACGAGCAGTACTTC. Residues: CASSQTRGSGYEQYF.

The chain combines TRBV7-2 with TRBJ1-4; unclear D gene. The CDR3 contains 16 residues. V was trimmed by 5 bases and J by 4 bases, leaving 17 bases between them. Germline values: CDR1 SGHTA, CDR2 FQGNSA. CDR3 region: CASSPLSGLSNEKLFF. The CDR3, as DNA: TGTGCCAGCAGCCCCCTATCGGGCCTAAGTAATGAAAAACTGTTTTTT.

The chain is built from TRBV7-3 and TRBJ2-5, with D tentatively TRBD1 (5 bases). The germline CDR1 and CDR2 sequences are SGHTA and FQGTGA. Trimming shortened V by 2 bases and J by 5 bases, and 15 bases separated the two germline ends. The CDR3 totals 15 residues. CDR3 nucleotide sequence: TGTGCCAGCAGCTTAGCAGGGTTGGCAGGCGAGACCCAGTACTTC. Translation: CASSLAGLAGETQYF.

To note about this clone: The same CDR3 arises from other DNA sequences in this sample as well. The chain has TRBV9 and TRBJ1-3; no definite D call. Trimming took off 2 bases at V and 4 bases at J, with 4 bases between the two ends. Germline V gene sequence: CDR1 SGDLS, CDR2 YYNGEE. The CDR3 runs to 12 residues. The CDR3 nucleotides are TGTGCCAGCAGCGTCAGCGGAAACACCATATATTTT. Amino acid sequence: CASSVSGNTIYF.

The genes are TRBV28 and TRBJ1-4, with no clear D. The CDR3 loop spans 14 amino acids. CDR1 MDHEN and CDR2 SYDVKM come from the germline V gene. With 6 bases removed from V and 8 bases from J, the gap between germline ends came to 16 bases. The chain's CDR3 is CASSPLGFQEKLFF. The CDR3, as DNA: TGTGCCAGCAGCCCACTCGGTTTCCAAGAAAAACTGTTTTTT.

The chain links TRBV9 to TRBJ1-5, with a weak D call TRBD1 (5 bases). V lost 4 bases and J 8 bases, leaving 19 bases between the germline ends. Per germline, CDR1 SGDLS and CDR2 YYNGEE. The CDR3 covers 15 residues. DNA for the CDR3: TGTGCCAGCAGCCAAGAGGGAGGACAATCAGAGCCCCAGCATTTT. Encoded protein: CASSQEGGQSEPQHF.

This rearrangement joins TRBV6-4 to TRBJ2-3; 7 positions agree with TRBD1. This CDR3 has 14 amino acids. Per germline, CDR1 MRHNA and CDR2 SNTAGT. The V gene end was trimmed by 4 bases and the J gene end by 3 bases; junction bases not matched to a gene: 4. This CDR3 reads CASSGTGATDTQYF. In DNA form, the CDR3 reads TGTGCCAGCAGTGGAACAGGGGCGACAGATACGCAGTATTTT.

This chain connects TRBV27 to TRBJ1-1; D is possibly TRBD1 (6 bases). The CDR3 length is 13 residues. Germline-derived CDR1 and CDR2 are MNHEY and SMNVEV (reference sequence). The V and J ends lost 3 bases and 4 bases respectively, with 9 bases between them. CDR3 nucleotides: TGTGCCAGCAGTTTGTCAGGGGCCACTGAAGCTTTCTTT. It encodes CASSLSGATEAFF.

This clone was found once. This sequence joins TRBV28 and TRBJ2-7; D is uncertain. Germline CDR1 reads MDHEN; CDR2 reads SYDVKM. The CDR3 covers 12 residues. Trimming pared 5 bases from V and 4 bases from J, leaving 9 bases between. CDR3 sequence: CASSPGRYEQYF. The DNA for the CDR3 is TGTGCCAGCAGTCCCGGAAGGTACGAGCAGTACTTC.

This clone was picked up a small number of times. The chain links TRBV9 to TRBJ2-1, with D possibly called TRBD1 or TRBD2 (5 bases each). CDR3 length: 14 residues. Germline CDR1 and CDR2: SGDLS and YYNGEE. Deletions cut 3 bases from V and 5 bases from J, with 12 bases between. Written as DNA, the CDR3 is TGTGCCAGCAGCGGTCGGGACCAGAACAATGAGCAGTTCTTC. Translation: CASSGRDQNNEQFF.

The rearrangement links TRBV7-9 to TRBJ2-5; possibly TRBD2 for D (6 bases). Per germline, CDR1 SEHNR and CDR2 FQNEAQ (reference sequence). The CDR3 is 15 residues long. The germline V and J ends were trimmed by 5 bases and 5 bases, with 18 bases remaining between them. The CDR3, as DNA: TGTGCCAGCAGCCTTGTTCGGGGGTCTACGGAGACCCAGTACTTC. It encodes CASSLVRGSTETQYF.

V is TRBV5-6 and J is TRBJ2-5; D is ambiguous. CDR3 length equals 15 residues. V was cut by 2 bases and J by 2 bases, with 13 bases left in between. The V gene's germline CDR1 is SGHDT and CDR2 YYEEEE. CDR3 protein: CASSFGQTGQETQYF. The CDR3 nucleotides are TGTGCCAGCAGCTTTGGCCAAACTGGGCAAGAGACCCAGTACTTC.

This clone was seen a few times. This sequence joins TRBV7-2 and TRBJ1-1; 7 bases are a match to TRBD1. The V and J ends lost 10 bases and 4 bases, in that order; junction bases with no gene match: 9. This CDR3 comprises 13 residues. CDR1 is SGHTA, CDR2 FQGNSA, per germline. In nucleotides, the CDR3 is TGTGCCACTATCCCCCAGGGGGTCACTGAAGCTTTCTTT. It specifies CATIPQGVTEAFF.

V gene TRBV28 combines with J gene TRBJ2-7; 8 nucleotides match TRBD2. Germline lookup yields CDR1 MDHEN and CDR2 SYDVKM. This CDR3 spans 17 amino acids. V shed 2 bases and J 3 bases; nucleotides not matched to a gene: 12. The CDR3 DNA reads TGTGCCAGCAGTTTAGTGCCCCGGACTAGCACAAACTACGAGCAGTACTTC. Its protein product is CASSLVPRTSTNYEQYF.

The J gene is TRBJ1-1, the V gene TRBV11-3; D is uncertain. Germline V gives CDR1 SGHNT, CDR2 YENEEA. Trimming cost V 4 bases and J 2 bases, with 8 bases left between them. The CDR3 covers 13 residues. For the CDR3, the DNA is TGTGCCAGCAGCTCTGGATTCAACACTGAAGCTTTCTTT. Translation gives CASSSGFNTEAFF.

The chain has TRBV9 and TRBJ1-1; D is unclear. CDR1 is SGDLS, CDR2 YYNGEE, per germline. Trimming stripped 0 bases from V and 1 base from J, with 4 bases between. The CDR3 consists of 13 residues. Here the CDR3 reads CASSVGSNTEAFF. The CDR3 DNA reads TGTGCCAGCAGCGTAGGGTCGAACACTGAAGCTTTCTTT.

V and J are TRBV29-1 and TRBJ2-7, with D possibly TRBD2 on 5 matching bases. V dropped 4 bases and J dropped 2 bases, with 9 bases sitting between them. Per germline, CDR1 SQVTM and CDR2 ANQGSEA. The CDR3 covers 12 residues. The CDR3 DNA is TGCAGCGTTGGGATCGGGACCTACGAGCAGTACTTC. Translating gives CSVGIGTYEQYF.

This chain uses TRBV28 with TRBJ1-1; 9 nucleotides align to TRBD1. Germline loops: CDR1 MDHEN, CDR2 SYDVKM. The CDR3 length is 16 residues. With V trimmed by 2 bases and J by 5 bases, 9 bases remained unmatched. The CDR3 DNA reads TGTGCCAGCAGTTTACGACAGGGGGAAGTAGGGACTGAAGCTTTCTTT. Protein: CASSLRQGEVGTEAFF. The whole variable domain, remainder taken from reference TRBV28 and TRBJ1-1, is DVKVTQSSRYLVKRTGEKVFLECVQDMDHENMFWYRQDPGLGLRLIYFSYDVKMKEKGDIPEGYSVSREKKERFSLILESASTNQTSMYLCASSLRQGEVGTEAFFGQGTRLTVV.

The table lists this clone with a few counts. The rearrangement links TRBV29-1 to TRBJ2-7; 8 positions agree with TRBD1. CDR3 size: 12 residues. V dropped 3 bases and J dropped 6; count of bases not matched to a gene: 4. Germline values: CDR1 SQVTM, CDR2 ANQGSEA. Written as DNA, the CDR3 is TGCAGCGTTGAGCAGGGGGCTGCCGAGCAGTACTTC. Translation gives CSVEQGAAEQYF.

The CDR3 sequence is CASSQGTGWSENQPQHF. The CDR3 region has the DNA TGCGCCAGCAGCCAAGGAACAGGGTGGTCGGAGAATCAGCCCCAGCATTTT. The chain uses TRBV4-1 and TRBJ1-5; TRBD1 might be the D (6 bases). The CDR3 consists of 17 residues. The germline V gene has CDR1 MGHRA and CDR2 YSYEKL. With 1 base removed from V and 4 bases from J, the gap between germline ends came to 17 bases.

In its sample, this clone was seen a few times. The chain is built from TRBV6-6 and TRBJ1-6; D is undetermined. Germline-derived CDR1 and CDR2 are MNHNY and SVGAGI (reference sequence). V gave up 3 bases and J gave up 9 bases, with 12 bases separating them. The CDR3 totals 14 residues. The DNA for the CDR3 is TGTGCCAGCAGTTATGGTACCACGGGTTCACCCCTCCACTTT. It specifies CASSYGTTGSPLHF.

J is TRBJ2-7 and V is TRBV10-3, with 7 bases matching TRBD1. The J segment lost 6 bases and the V segment lost 3 bases, leaving 8 bases of the junction unmatched. Germline CDR1 and CDR2: ENHRY and SYGVKD. The CDR3 has 14 amino acids. The DNA of the CDR3 is TGTGCCATCAGTGATAGACAGGGATCAGGCGAGCAGTACTTC. Its translation: CAISDRQGSGEQYF.

The V call is TRBV10-3, the J call TRBJ1-2; possible D gene TRBD1, 5 bases. V was pared by 7 bases and J by 0 bases, with 9 bases between. Germline V gene lookup returns CDR1 ENHRY and CDR2 SYGVKD. The CDR3 has 13 amino acids. The CDR3 region is CAITGQSNYGYTF. In DNA, the CDR3 is TGTGCCATCACCGGACAATCTAACTATGGCTACACCTTC.

The chain employs TRBV28 and TRBJ2-7; 7 bases align to TRBD2. J lost 6 bases, V lost 3 bases, and 8 bases had no gene match. The CDR3 is 14 amino acids. CDR1 is MDHEN, CDR2 SYDVKM, per germline. Here the CDR3 DNA reads TGTGCCAGCAGTTTCCTGGGATCGGGGGGCGAGCAGTACTTC. This translates into CASSFLGSGGEQYF.

The rearrangement uses TRBV15 and TRBJ1-4; D not certain. The germline V and J ends were trimmed by 0 bases and 0 bases, with 5 bases remaining between them. This CDR3 spans 15 amino acids. Germline CDR1 is LNHNV and CDR2 is YYDKDF (reference sequence). The CDR3 coding sequence is TGTGCCACCAGCAGAGAACGAACAACTAATGAAAAACTGTTTTTT. It yields the protein CATSRERTTNEKLFF.

The V call is TRBV7-9, the J call TRBJ2-3; 8 nucleotides align to TRBD2. This CDR3 comprises 15 residues. The junction had 6 bases not matched to a gene; V was cut back by 3 bases and J by 4 bases. Germline lookup yields CDR1 SEHNR and CDR2 FQNEAQ (reference sequence). DNA of the CDR3: TGTGCCAGCAGCTTTCGACGCGGGGGGCCAGATACGCAGTATTTT. Encoded protein: CASSFRRGGPDTQYF.